This T cell receptor (beta chain) was recovered during a study of shared T cell receptors in the human thymus. Germline CDR1 reads SGHDT; CDR2 reads YYEEEE. CDR3 length: 13 residues. The germline V and J ends were trimmed by 1 base and 2 bases, with 6 bases remaining between them. To note about this clone: Additional DNA sequences in this sample encode the identical CDR3.

Assay used: immunoSEQ multiplex PCR; TCRdb lists only in-frame clones, some missing. The data contain 600,000 to 900,000 clones, approximately 85% of them singletons. These sequences were also reported in another study, on human thymus T cells. That work adds: Infants, healthy and Finnish, who were having corrective surgery for congenital heart defects served as donors. Corrective heart surgery yielded resections, and these provided the thymus tissue. Repertoires from thymus and blood appeared to show biased V and J gene usage.

V and J are TRBV5-6 and TRBJ1-1; D is unclear. The sample consisted of thymocytes. This clonotype originated in a girl under three years old with a congenital heart defect. DNA of the CDR3: TGTGCCAGCAGCTTGACGGTAAACACTGAAGCTTTCTTT. This gives the protein CASSLTVNTEAFF.